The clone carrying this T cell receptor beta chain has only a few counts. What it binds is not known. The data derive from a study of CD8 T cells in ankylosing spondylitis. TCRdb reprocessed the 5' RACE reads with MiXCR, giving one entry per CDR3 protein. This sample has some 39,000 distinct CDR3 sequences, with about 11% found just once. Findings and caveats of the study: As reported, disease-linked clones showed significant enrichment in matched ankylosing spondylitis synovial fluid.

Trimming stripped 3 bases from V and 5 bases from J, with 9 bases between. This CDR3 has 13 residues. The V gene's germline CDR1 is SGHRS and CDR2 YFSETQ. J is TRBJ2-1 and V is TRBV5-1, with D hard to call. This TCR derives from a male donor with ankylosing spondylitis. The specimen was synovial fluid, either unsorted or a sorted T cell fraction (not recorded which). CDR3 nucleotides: TGCGCCAGCAGCTACGCAGGAGACAATGAGCAGTTCTTC. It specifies CASSYAGDNEQFF. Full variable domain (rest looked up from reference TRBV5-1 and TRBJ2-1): KAGVTQTPRYLIKTRGQQVTLSCSPISGHRSVSWYQQTPGQGLQFLFEYFSETQRNKGNFPGRFSGRQFSNSRSEMNVSTLELGDSALYLCASSYAGDNEQFFGPGTRLTVL.